This T cell receptor (beta chain) was recovered during a study of T cell responses to AZD1222 COVID-19 vaccine. Study results and caveats: Spike as a whole was targeted by vaccine-associated CD4 TCRs, dominant at 160-218 and 743-854. Donors skewed white British and female; clonal diversity was possibly underestimated.

CDR1 MNHEY and CDR2 SVGAGI come from the germline V gene. V lost 4 bases to trimming and J lost 15 bases, with 16 bases between them. CDR3 length equals 12 residues. The method was immunoSEQ multiplex PCR; TCRdb's version includes in-frame clones alone and lacks a portion of them. The data show approximately 100,000 clones, with roughly 90% seen just once and around 5.1% held by the top ten. About this clone: Its target is unknown.

This material consisted of peripheral blood, taken on day 0 of AZD1222 vaccination. This receptor was taken from an adult in good health. The chain joins TRBV6-5 to TRBJ2-1, with D uncertain. Written as DNA, the CDR3 is TGTGCCAGCAGTTCGGACGTTAGGTGGCTGTTCTTC. Amino acids: CASSSDVRWLFF.